This T cell receptor (beta chain) derives from a study of Graves' ophthalmopathy and Graves' hyperthyroidism. Study details: The authors collected peripheral blood at initial diagnosis, before any treatment.

About this clonotype: Its antigen remains unknown.

Whole-study results and caveats: Between ophthalmopathy and stable hyperthyroidism, a 13-signature model drew a separation with 87.88% sensitivity and approximately 77% specificity.

Moderate-to-severe activity, CAS ≥3, NOSPECS ≥4 and duration under 3 months were recorded for donors with ophthalmopathy. Clinical symptoms and serum thyroxine were used for diagnosis; TRAb, thyroid ultrasound and orbital computed tomography were also relied on. The study amplified TCR beta CDR3 regions using RNA transcripts. Scientists carried out first-round RT-PCR using HTBI primers and then a second-round multiplex PCR. One entry per CDR3 protein results from TCRdb running MiXCR on the multiplex PCR reads. The table includes roughly 700,000 distinct CDR3 sequences, around 40% detected once. The CDR3 is 12 residues long. Trimming cost V 5 bases and J 3 bases, with 9 bases left between them. Germline CDR1 and CDR2: SGHDT and YYEEEE.

Sequenced material: peripheral blood. The genes are TRBV5-6 and TRBJ2-7, with D maybe TRBD2 (5 bases). The clonotype originates from an adult man with Graves' ophthalmopathy. The CDR3 DNA sequence: TGTGCCAGCAGAGAGGGAGTCTACGAGCAGTACTTC. Translated, it gives CASREGVYEQYF.